This TCR beta chain was profiled in a study of early T cells in non-severe SARS-CoV-2 infection. Study as a whole: The study sequenced bulk RNA from unsorted whole blood, with chains unpaired.

The CDR3 totals 16 residues. Unmatched junction bases numbered 12, after V lost 4 bases and J lost 5 bases. Per germline, CDR1 MNHEY and CDR2 SVGAGI. Researchers attached unique molecular identifiers to individual cDNA molecules. A single record per CDR3 protein comes from TCRdb applying MiXCR to the 5' RACE reads. Among tens of thousands of distinct CDR3 sequences listed, roughly 9% were seen once. Sequences were derived from whole blood, sampled at baseline. This receptor was identified in an adult who was a healthcare worker with PCR-confirmed SARS-CoV-2 infection or an uninfected control (not recorded which). The chain joins TRBV6-5 to TRBJ2-7; TRBD1 aligns across 9 bases. CDR3 residues: CASSFDRDRVRDEQYF. In nucleotides, the CDR3 is TGTGCCAGCAGTTTTGACCGGGACAGGGTTAGAGACGAGCAGTACTTC.